This is a list of T cell receptor beta chains from one sample in a study of OX40 agonist ivuxolimab in advanced cancers. TCRdb's table, derived via immunoSEQ multiplex PCR, lists solely in-frame clones and lacks some. The data hold tens of thousands of clones, with about 81% observed a single time. The material was CD4+ or CD8+ T cells sorted from blood, obtained in a trial of the OX40 agonist ivuxolimab. The receptors derive from an adult with an advanced solid tumor such as melanoma, head and neck, liver or kidney cancer. CDR3s include the opening cysteine and the closing phenylalanine or tryptophan. A D gene is named only where the DNA matches it firmly. Clone size is not always given. Where it is, it says once, few, many or a class for expanded clones.

D gene,J gene,V gene,clone size,CDR3 DNA,CDR3 protein
NA,TRBJ2-1,TRBV6-1,NA,TGTGCCAGCAGTCGGACGGGAGCTCGCAATGAGCAGTTCTTC,CASSRTGARNEQFF
NA,TRBJ1-1,TRBV5-6,once,TGTGCCAGCAGCCTAGGGTGGGTTGAAGCTTTCTTT,CASSLGWVEAFF
NA,TRBJ2-7,TRBV6-5,NA,TGTGCCAGCAGCAAGACCCCGGTACTCTCCTACGAGCAGTACTTC,CASSKTPVLSYEQYF
NA,TRBJ2-7,TRBV28,NA,TGTGCCAGCAGTTCCCCGAGGGAGCGGGTCCCCTACGAGCAGTACTTC,CASSSPRERVPYEQYF
NA,TRBJ1-1,TRBV5-1,medium-sized,TGCGCCAGCAGCGAACCGTTGAACACTGAAGCTTTCTTT,CASSEPLNTEAFF
TRBD1,TRBJ2-5,TRBV15,few,TGTGCCACCAGCAGAGGGGGACAGCCCCAAGAGACCCAGTACTTC,CATSRGGQPQETQYF
TRBD1,TRBJ2-5,TRBV7-6,NA,TGTGCCAGCAGCTTAGGAACAGGGGGCGCAGAGACCCAGTACTTC,CASSLGTGGAETQYF
NA,TRBJ1-5,TRBV7-9,NA,TGTGCCAGCAGTTTAGGGCGGTCTATTCAGCCCCAGCATTTT,CASSLGRSIQPQHF
NA,TRBJ1-5,TRBV6-5,NA,TGTGCCAGCCGGATCTCGGGGGGGGCAAATCAGCCCCAGCATTTT,CASRISGGANQPQHF
NA,TRBJ1-2,TRBV27,NA,TGTGCCAGCACCTCCCGGCGGGGATATGGCTACACCTTC,CASTSRRGYGYTF
NA,TRBJ2-5,TRBV11-2,NA,TGTGCCAGCAGCTTAGAGAGACACCCGGGCGGGACCCAGTACTTC,CASSLERHPGGTQYF
NA,TRBJ2-7,TRBV6-1,NA,TGTGCCAGCACCGACGGAGGCGGCCCCTACGAGCAGTACTTC,CASTDGGGPYEQYF
NA,TRBJ2-2,TRBV19,once,TGTGCCAGTAGTATATGGGGGGCTAGCACCGGGGAGCTGTTTTTT,CASSIWGASTGELFF
NA,TRBJ1-2,TRBV25-1,few,TGTGCCAGCTCCTTGGAGGGATTTCGTGGCGGCTACACCTTC,CASSLEGFRGGYTF
NA,TRBJ1-5,TRBV15,NA,TGTGCCACCAGCAGGACAGAGCATCAGCCCCAGCATTTT,CATSRTEHQPQHF
NA,TRBJ2-7,TRBV6-5,once,TGTGCCAGCAGTTATCGGGGGCACTACGAGCAGTACTTC,CASSYRGHYEQYF
NA,TRBJ2-5,TRBV5-6,NA,TGTGCCAGCAGCTTGTGGGCCGGGGGAAGGGGAGAGACCCAGTACTTC,CASSLWAGGRGETQYF
TRBD2,TRBJ2-1,TRBV23-1,NA,TGCGCCAGCAGTCAATCGGAAGGAGCGGGGGGGAATGAGCAGTTCTTC,CASSQSEGAGGNEQFF
NA,TRBJ2-2,TRBV5-4,NA,TGTGCCAGCAGCTTAACAGTCTTGAACACCGGGGAGCTGTTTTTT,CASSLTVLNTGELFF
TRBD2,TRBJ2-1,TRBV7-9,NA,TGTGCCAGCAGCCCCCGGGGGTGGGAGGGCAGTGAGCAGTTCTTC,CASSPRGWEGSEQFF
NA,TRBJ2-7,TRBV27,NA,TGTGCCAGCAGTCCCCTGGGGCACGAGCAGTACTTC,CASSPLGHEQYF
NA,TRBJ2-3,TRBV10-2,NA,TGCGCCAGCAGTGAAGTTTCCGATACGCAGTATTTT,CASSEVSDTQYF
NA,TRBJ2-6,TRBV6-6,NA,TGTGCCAGCTACCCCGCGTCTGGGGCCAACGTCCTGACTTTC,CASYPASGANVLTF
TRBD2,TRBJ2-7,TRBV5-1,NA,TGCGCCAGCAGCTCACGCCCCGGGACTAGCGGAGAGGGGCAGACCTACGAGCAGTACTTC,CASSSRPGTSGEGQTYEQYF
TRBD1,TRBJ1-5,TRBV7-9,once,TGTGCCAGCAGTCCCGGGACAGGGGTAAATAGCAATCAGCCCCAGCATTTT,CASSPGTGVNSNQPQHF
TRBD2,TRBJ2-1,TRBV30,NA,TGTGCCTCCACCTTCCCCGGGACTAGCGGGATTGAGCAGTTCTTC,CASTFPGTSGIEQFF
NA,TRBJ1-2,TRBV5-6,few,TGTGCCAGCAGCTGGCCAACCGCCTATGGCTACACCTTC,CASSWPTAYGYTF
NA,TRBJ1-1,TRBV20-1,few,TGCAGTGCTAGAAAGGGGACTGAAGCTTTCTTT,CSARKGTEAFF
TRBD2,TRBJ2-2,TRBV7-6,once,TGTGCCAGCAGCCCCCGGGGGGGGCTGAGCACCGGGGAGCTGTTTTTT,CASSPRGGLSTGELFF
TRBD1,TRBJ1-1,TRBV6-6,NA,TGTGCCAGCAGTCTTACAGGGGCCACTGAAGCTTTCTTT,CASSLTGATEAFF
TRBD2,TRBJ2-7,TRBV2,NA,TGTGCCGGCAGAGGGACTAGCGGCTACGAGCAGTACTTC,CAGRGTSGYEQYF
TRBD1,TRBJ2-4,TRBV6-1,NA,TGTGCCACACAGACAGGGGGAAGGGGCATTCAGTACTTC,CATQTGGRGIQYF
NA,TRBJ1-5,TRBV4-1,NA,TGCGCCAGCAGCCAAGATGAGGGGGGTGGCAATCAGCCCCAGCATTTT,CASSQDEGGGNQPQHF
TRBD1,TRBJ1-2,TRBV28,once,TGTGCCAGCAGTCGCCGGGACAGGCCCGTCTATGGCTACACCTTC,CASSRRDRPVYGYTF
NA,TRBJ1-2,TRBV27,NA,TGTGCCAGCAGTTTACTACAGAAGGACCTCCAGGGATACTATGGCTACACCTTC,CASSLLQKDLQGYYGYTF
TRBD2,TRBJ2-5,TRBV19,few,TGTGCCAGTAGTAGACCTAGCGGGGGGGCCGAGACCCAGTACTTC,CASSRPSGGAETQYF
TRBD2,TRBJ2-7,TRBV5-6,NA,TGTGCCAGCAGCTTGGGACTAGCGAGCTCCTACGAGCAGTACTTC,CASSLGLASSYEQYF
TRBD1,TRBJ2-7,TRBV12-5,NA,TGTGCTAGCCTCCCCAAGGGACAGTATTACGAGCAGTACTTC,CASLPKGQYYEQYF
TRBD1,TRBJ2-2,TRBV4-1,NA,TGCGCCAGCAGCCAAGATCATGGGACAGGGTTATTCGGGGAGCTGTTTTTT,CASSQDHGTGLFGELFF
TRBD2,TRBJ2-3,TRBV25-1,NA,TGTGCCAGCAGTGAACTTCTAGCGGGAGGCACAGATACGCAGTATTTT,CASSELLAGGTDTQYF
NA,TRBJ1-1,TRBV11-3,NA,TGTGCCAGCAGCTCCACGGGACGCCATAGGAGGAGGATGAACACTGAAGCTTTCTTT,CASSSTGRHRRRMNTEAFF
TRBD1,TRBJ1-1,TRBV19,NA,TGTGCCAGTACCTCCCCCGGGGGACAGAGCCTTGAAGCTTTCTTT,CASTSPGGQSLEAFF
NA,TRBJ2-3,TRBV6-5,NA,TGTGCCAGCAGTTCGCCTCGGGGGAACACAGATACGCAGTATTTT,CASSSPRGNTDTQYF
TRBD2,TRBJ2-7,TRBV5-5,NA,TGTGCCAGCAGCACCGGACTAGCGGGGTCCTACGAGCAGTACTTC,CASSTGLAGSYEQYF
NA,TRBJ1-2,TRBV6-1,NA,TGTGCCAGCAGGAAAGACGCGACCTCTAACTATGGCTACACCTTC,CASRKDATSNYGYTF
TRBD2,TRBJ2-3,TRBV2,NA,TGTGCCAGCAGAAGTAGGCAGACTAGCGGGGGTAGCACAGATACGCAGTATTTT,CASRSRQTSGGSTDTQYF
NA,TRBJ1-4,TRBV5-1,NA,TGCGCCAGCAGCTTGGTCACGGGCGGAGCTAATGAAAAACTGTTTTTT,CASSLVTGGANEKLFF